This T cell receptor (beta chain) was documented in a study of OX40 agonist ivuxolimab in advanced cancers. Turning to the study itself: Each patient was given ivuxolimab into a vein every 2 weeks, at 0.01 to 10 mg/kg.

Sequencing used immunoSEQ multiplex PCR; TCRdb keeps in-frame clones, though not all of them. The sample includes around 69,000 clones, 85% to 90% of them seen just once. Blood sampling was done at baseline, cycle 4 day 1, and cycle 7 day 1. Study-wide points: Clonal expansion was seen in CD4+ and CD8+ blood T cells by week 6 at 0.1 to 3.0 mg/kg.

The V and J ends lost 0 bases and 0 bases respectively, with 9 bases between them. Germline CDR1 is SGHAT and CDR2 is FQNNGV. The CDR3 runs 16 residues. About this clone itself: Its target is not known.

The starting material was CD4+ or CD8+ T cells sorted from blood, obtained in a trial of the OX40 agonist ivuxolimab. V gene TRBV11-2 combines with J gene TRBJ2-1; D is ambiguous. The origin of this receptor is an adult with an advanced solid tumor such as melanoma, head and neck, liver or kidney cancer. CDR3 region: CASSLEFSSSYNEQFF. The CDR3 DNA follows: TGTGCCAGCAGCTTAGAATTCTCGAGCTCCTACAATGAGCAGTTCTTC.